These 21 T cell receptor beta chains share one sample of origin, sequenced in a study of identical twins. Each CDR3 protein is one row after TCRdb ran MiXCR on the 5' RACE reads. The sample holds approximately 700,000 distinct CDR3 sequences; 15% to 20% are singletons and the top ten take around 12%. These sequences were also reported in another study, on T cells expressing NK-cell markers.

The sample was PBMCs. These receptor sequences come from a woman aged 18-30 years in good health.

The chain carries TRBV7-8 and TRBJ2-1; 12 bases match TRBD2. Germline lookup yields CDR1 SGHVS and CDR2 FQNEAQ. Unmatched junction bases numbered 6, after V lost 2 bases and J lost 7 bases. There are 16 residues in the CDR3. DNA for the CDR3: TGTGCCAGCAGCTTATTTCCTAGCGGGGGGGCTAATGAGCAGTTCTTC. Its translation is CASSLFPSGGANEQFF.

The V gene is TRBV11-1, the J gene TRBJ2-1; 8 bases line up with TRBD1. CDR1 and CDR2 (germline): SGHAT, FQDESV (reference sequence). Trimming removed 5 bases from V and 5 bases from J; junction bases left unmatched: 2. The CDR3 sequence is 13 residues long. The CDR3 bases are TGTGCCAGCAGCAAGGACAGGGACAATGAGCAGTTCTTC. It specifies CASSKDRDNEQFF.

This clonotype showed up just a few times. The chain combines TRBV9 with TRBJ2-1; possible D gene TRBD1, 6 bases. Germline-derived CDR1 and CDR2 are SGDLS and YYNGEE. V was trimmed by 1 base and J by 9 bases, leaving 14 bases between them. CDR3 length equals 14 residues. The CDR3 spells CASSVSSRGVEQFF. CDR3 in DNA: TGTGCCAGCAGCGTATCTAGCAGGGGCGTTGAGCAGTTCTTC.

The chain has TRBV6-4 and TRBJ2-3, with TRBD1 as a possible D gene (5 bases). The CDR3 length is 15 residues. Deletions cut 2 bases from V and 2 bases from J, with 11 bases between. CDR1 MRHNA and CDR2 SNTAGT come from the germline V gene. The CDR3 is CASSDHLGVTDTQYF. DNA for the CDR3: TGTGCCAGCAGTGACCATCTAGGGGTCACAGATACGCAGTATTTT.

The V call is TRBV20-1, the J call TRBJ2-7; TRBD2 is a possible D gene (5 bases). Germline lookup yields CDR1 DFQATT and CDR2 SNEGSKA (reference sequence). There are 12 residues in the CDR3. V was trimmed by 4 bases and J by 3 bases, leaving 10 bases between them. CDR3 amino acids: CSAKEADYEQYF. As DNA, the CDR3 is TGCAGTGCTAAGGAGGCGGACTACGAGCAGTACTTC.

This clonotype has just a few counts. This chain links TRBV29-1 with TRBJ1-1; D gene uncertain. Trimming removed 7 bases at V and 4 bases at J, with 13 bases between. There are 12 residues in the CDR3. CDR1 is SQVTM and CDR2 is ANQGSEA in the germline V gene. CDR3 bases: TGCAGCGGCACAGTACTGAGCACTGAAGCTTTCTTT. It encodes CSGTVLSTEAFF.

This sequence joins TRBV20-1 and TRBJ2-3, with 7 bases matching TRBD2. Germline CDR1 is DFQATT and CDR2 is SNEGSKA (reference sequence). The J segment lost 6 bases and the V segment lost 6 bases, leaving 12 bases of the junction unmatched. The CDR3 has 14 amino acids. The CDR3 is CSARLAGIRDTQYF. The CDR3 DNA reads TGCAGTGCCCGACTAGCTGGTATTCGGGATACGCAGTATTTT.

This rearrangement joins TRBV12-3 or TRBV12-4 to TRBJ1-2; a possible D gene is TRBD1 (6 bases). CDR3 size: 16 residues. Trimming took off 3 bases at V and 0 bases at J, with 14 bases between the two ends. CDR3 region: CASSFGRGRANYGYTF. DNA of the CDR3: TGTGCCAGCAGTTTCGGCAGGGGTCGAGCTAACTATGGCTACACCTTC.

This clonotype was seen a few times. The genes are TRBV3-1 and TRBJ2-7; possibly TRBD2 for D (6 bases). The CDR3 covers 13 residues. V lost 7 bases and J lost 3, with 13 bases in between. Germline V gives CDR1 LGHDT, CDR2 YNNKEL (reference sequence). The CDR3 here is CASTTLGGYEQYF. Here the CDR3 DNA reads TGTGCCAGCACAACCTTGGGAGGCTACGAGCAGTACTTC.

The chain joins TRBV12-3 or TRBV12-4 to TRBJ2-3, with TRBD2 identical over 12 bases. CDR3 length equals 16 residues. Unmatched junction bases numbered 7, after V lost 6 bases and J lost 3 bases. DNA for the CDR3: TGTGCCAGCAGACCACTCCTAGCGGGGGGGACAGATACGCAGTATTTT. This sequence encodes CASRPLLAGGTDTQYF.

In this sample, this clonotype turned up a few times. V usage is TRBV29-1 and J usage is TRBJ1-1; D perhaps matches TRBD1 (6 bases). This CDR3 is built from 13 residues. Trimming cost V 4 bases and J 3 bases, with 12 bases left between them. CDR1 is SQVTM, CDR2 ANQGSEA, per germline. The CDR3 nucleotides read TGCAGCGTTGCAGGGACACTTTACACTGAAGCTTTCTTT. Its translation is CSVAGTLYTEAFF.

This clonotype came up many times. The chain couples TRBV6-1 to TRBJ2-7; TRBD2 might be the D (6 bases). The CDR3 spans 12 residues. Germline assignment: CDR1 MNHNS and CDR2 SASEGT. Trimming removed 8 bases from V and 4 bases from J, with 12 bases in between. CDR3 coding DNA: TGTGCCAGCCTCGGAGGGGTTTACGAGCAGTACTTC. This sequence encodes CASLGGVYEQYF.

The V call is TRBV5-5, the J call TRBJ2-2, with TRBD2 as a possible D gene (5 bases). This CDR3 is built from 14 residues. Trimming left V 0 bases short and J 7 bases short, with 10 bases between. Germline V gene data show CDR1 as SGHKS and CDR2 as YYEKEE (reference sequence). The CDR3 DNA is TGTGCCAGCAGCTTGGGGTCCGGGGACGGGGAGCTGTTTTTT. Its protein product is CASSLGSGDGELFF. Based on the CDR3 plus reference TRBV5-5 and TRBJ2-2, the full variable domain is DAGVTQSPTHLIKTRGQQVTLRCSPISGHKSVSWYQQVLGQGPQFIFQYYEKEERGRGNFPDRFSARQFPNYSSELNVNALLLGDSALYLCASSLGSGDGELFFGEGSRLTVL.

This clonotype was seen only a few times. The rearrangement links TRBV20-1 to TRBJ2-7; D may be TRBD1 (5 bases). From germline, CDR1 is DFQATT and CDR2 SNEGSKA (reference sequence). Trimming cost V 2 bases and J 2 bases, with 13 bases left between them. The CDR3 runs to 14 residues. CDR3 sequence: CSARPKGSPYEQYF. The CDR3, as DNA: TGCAGTGCTAGACCAAAGGGGTCCCCCTACGAGCAGTACTTC.

In this sample, this clonotype turned up a few times. The chain links TRBV20-1 to TRBJ1-6; TRBD1 might be the D (6 bases). Germline V gene sequence: CDR1 DFQATT, CDR2 SNEGSKA (reference sequence). This CDR3 comprises 16 residues. Deletions cut 0 bases from V and 7 bases from J, with 16 bases between. The chain's CDR3 is CSARDSRGRGNSPLHF. As DNA, the CDR3 is TGCAGTGCTAGAGATAGCAGGGGTCGAGGCAATTCACCCCTCCACTTT.

The chain combines TRBV12-3 or TRBV12-4 with TRBJ1-2; 7 bases are shared with TRBD1. With V trimmed by 5 bases and J by 6 bases, 6 bases remained unmatched. The CDR3 consists of 13 residues. This chain's CDR3 is CASSKQGIDGYTF. The CDR3 nucleotides read TGTGCCAGCAGTAAACAGGGGATCGATGGCTACACCTTC.

Worth noting for this clonotype: A read error may be the cause here, since a much bigger clone is one base away. In this CDR3 the conserved last residue, phenylalanine or tryptophan, is missing, so a read error is likely. The CDR3 DNA reads as TGTGCCAGCAGTTTAGGGAGCCCCTATGGCTACACCCTC. Protein sequence: CASSLGSPYGYTL. This chain connects TRBV12-3 or TRBV12-4 to TRBJ1-2; unclear D gene. The CDR3 has 13 residues. V was trimmed by 1 base and J by 4 bases, leaving 7 bases between them.

The chain couples TRBV6-1 to TRBJ2-1; TRBD2 is a possible D gene (5 bases). V gave up 6 bases and J gave up 5 bases, with 17 bases separating them. From germline, CDR1 is MNHNS and CDR2 SASEGT. The CDR3 contains 15 residues. CDR3 coding DNA: TGTGCCAGCAGCCCCGGGAAAGCGCTTAACAATGAGCAGTTCTTC. It translates to CASSPGKALNNEQFF.

The rearrangement uses TRBV5-1 and TRBJ2-4; D could derive from TRBD1 or TRBD2 (5 bases each). The CDR3 runs to 15 residues. The ends were cut back, 5 bases at V and 2 bases at J, with 14 bases in the middle. Germline-derived CDR1 and CDR2 are SGHRS and YFSETQ. CDR3 in DNA: TGCGCCAGCAGTATGGGGGTGTATACCAAAAACATTCAGTACTTC. It translates to CASSMGVYTKNIQYF.

This clonotype appeared a few times. The chain recombines TRBV28 with TRBJ2-3; 8 bases are shared with TRBD1. The CDR3 is 16 amino acids. The ends lost 5 bases at V and 0 bases at J; junction bases unmatched: 7. Germline V gene data show CDR1 as MDHEN and CDR2 as SYDVKM. The CDR3 loop is CASSAGTGTSTDTQYF. Here the CDR3 DNA reads TGTGCCAGCAGTGCCGGGACAGGAACTAGCACAGATACGCAGTATTTT. The entire variable domain, with the rest obtained from reference TRBV28 and TRBJ2-3, is as follows: DVKVTQSSRYLVKRTGEKVFLECVQDMDHENMFWYRQDPGLGLRLIYFSYDVKMKEKGDIPEGYSVSREKKERFSLILESASTNQTSMYLCASSAGTGTSTDTQYFGPGTRLTVL.

The chain employs TRBV20-1 and TRBJ2-1; D remains unclear. Germline CDR1 reads DFQATT; CDR2 reads SNEGSKA (reference sequence). Trimming cost V 1 base and J 3 bases, with 4 bases left between them. The CDR3 has 12 amino acids. CDR3 in amino acids: CSARGDYNEQFF. The CDR3 nucleotides read TGCAGTGCTAGAGGGGACTACAATGAGCAGTTCTTC.